This T cell receptor (beta chain) was sequenced during a study of cytomegalovirus exposure and HLA in healthy donors. Study results and caveats: There was a cluster of highly shared sequence variants that was likely a sequencing artifact. When a later analysis was performed, an Asian-associated ancestry cluster reportedly had fewer N-insertions than the roughly 630-donor mean.

The PCR had 60 Vbeta and 13 Jbeta primers. Study processing details: In a later analysis, of around 85 million unique beta chains, approximately 10 million appeared in at least two donors. Clones were read by immunoSEQ multiplex PCR, and TCRdb kept only the in-frame ones, dropping some. V and J calls and clone size come straight from that table; D and trimming were deduced from the DNA. This sample's table has about 160,000 clones. A word on this clone: Its target is unknown.

Healthy bone marrow donors made up the donor group. The V and J ends lost 5 bases and 2 bases respectively, with 6 bases between them. Per germline, CDR1 SGHRS and CDR2 YFSETQ. This CDR3 is 12 amino acids long. This chain connects TRBV5-1 to TRBJ2-3; D remains ambiguous. This clonotype was sampled from a woman aged 60-75 years in good health and CMV-seronegative. Specimen: PBMCs. CDR3 amino acids: CASRSSTDTQYF. In nucleotides, the CDR3 is TGCGCCAGCAGATCCTCCACAGATACGCAGTATTTT.